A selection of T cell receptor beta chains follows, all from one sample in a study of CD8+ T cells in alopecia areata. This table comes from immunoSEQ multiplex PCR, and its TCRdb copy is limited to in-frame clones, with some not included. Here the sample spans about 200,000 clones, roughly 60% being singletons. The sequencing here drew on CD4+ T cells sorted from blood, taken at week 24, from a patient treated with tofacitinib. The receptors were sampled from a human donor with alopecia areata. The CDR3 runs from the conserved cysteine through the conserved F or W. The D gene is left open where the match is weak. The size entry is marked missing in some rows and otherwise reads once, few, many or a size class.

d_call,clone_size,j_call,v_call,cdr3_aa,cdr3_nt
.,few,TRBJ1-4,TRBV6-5,CASSYLSWPNEKLFF,TGTGCCAGCAGTTACCTCTCGTGGCCTAATGAAAAACTGTTTTTT
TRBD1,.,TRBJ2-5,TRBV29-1,CSVRTGEETQYF,TGCAGCGTTAGGACAGGTGAAGAGACCCAGTACTTC
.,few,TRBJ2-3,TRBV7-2,CASSQDLRVTDTQYF,TGTGCCAGCAGCCAAGACTTGAGAGTGACAGATACGCAGTATTTT
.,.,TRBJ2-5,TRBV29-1,CSVEDLLQETQYF,TGCAGCGTTGAAGATCTCCTCCAAGAGACCCAGTACTTC
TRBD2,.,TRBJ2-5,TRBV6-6,CASSRPVAGAAETQYF,TGTGCCAGCAGTCGACCCGTAGCGGGAGCTGCAGAGACCCAGTACTTC
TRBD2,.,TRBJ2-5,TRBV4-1,CASSDRLAEETQYF,TGCGCCAGCAGCGATAGACTAGCCGAAGAGACCCAGTACTTC
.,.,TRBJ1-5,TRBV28,CASRLGNQPQHF,TGTGCCAGTCGGTTGGGCAATCAGCCCCAGCATTTT
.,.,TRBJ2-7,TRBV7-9,CASSLGDSYEQYF,TGTGCCAGCAGCTTAGGAGACTCCTACGAGCAGTACTTC
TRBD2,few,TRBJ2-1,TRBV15,CATSRESQRGYNEQFF,TGTGCCACCAGCAGAGAGAGCCAGCGGGGCTACAATGAGCAGTTCTTC
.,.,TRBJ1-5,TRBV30,CAWSQLAGGNQPQHF,TGTGCCTGGAGTCAGTTGGCGGGGGGCAATCAGCCCCAGCATTTT
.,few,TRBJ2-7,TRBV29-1,CSVDGASPHEQYF,TGCAGCGTTGATGGAGCTAGTCCCCACGAGCAGTACTTC
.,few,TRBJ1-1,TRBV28,CASSRDGLNTEAFF,TGTGCCAGCAGCCGAGACGGCCTGAACACTGAAGCTTTCTTT
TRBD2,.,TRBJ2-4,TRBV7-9,CASSFGGGRVNIQYF,TGTGCCAGCAGCTTCGGCGGCGGGAGGGTAAACATTCAGTACTTC
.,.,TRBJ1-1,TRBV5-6,CASSFMNTEAFF,TGTGCCAGCAGCTTCATGAACACTGAAGCTTTCTTT
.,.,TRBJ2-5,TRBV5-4,CASSIVGSQFETQYF,TGTGCCAGCAGTATCGTGGGGTCCCAGTTCGAGACCCAGTACTTC
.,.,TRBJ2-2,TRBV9,CASSVELIPGELFF,TGTGCCAGCAGCGTAGAACTAATCCCCGGGGAGCTGTTTTTT
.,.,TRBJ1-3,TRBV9,CASSVGQSSGNTIYF,TGTGCCAGCAGCGTAGGACAGAGCTCTGGAAACACCATATATTTT
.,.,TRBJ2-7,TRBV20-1,CSARDGYEQYF,TGCAGTGCTAGAGATGGATACGAGCAGTACTTC
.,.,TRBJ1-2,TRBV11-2,CASSLESASRYGYTF,TGTGCCAGCAGCTTAGAGTCGGCCAGCCGCTATGGCTACACCTTC
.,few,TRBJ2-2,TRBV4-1,CASSTPPRVAKIGELFF,TGCGCCAGCAGTACCCCCCCTCGGGTAGCTAAAATCGGGGAGCTGTTTTTT
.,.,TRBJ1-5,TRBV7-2,CASSLGRGNNQPQHF,TGTGCCAGCAGCTTAGGACGAGGGAACAATCAGCCCCAGCATTTT
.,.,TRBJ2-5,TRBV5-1,CASSEGEETQYF,TGCGCCAGCAGCGAAGGGGAAGAGACCCAGTACTTC
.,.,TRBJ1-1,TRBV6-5,CASSYASSGAAFF,TGTGCCAGCAGTTACGCGTCGTCAGGCGCCGCTTTCTTT
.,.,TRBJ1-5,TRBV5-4,CASSLGGPNQPQHF,TGTGCCAGCAGCTTGGGGGGGCCGAATCAGCCCCAGCATTTT
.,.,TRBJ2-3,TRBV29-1,CSAAPGNTDTQYF,TGCAGCGCAGCACCGGGGAACACAGATACGCAGTATTTT
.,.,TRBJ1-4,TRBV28,CASSQPRGDNEKLFF,TGTGCCAGCAGCCAACCACGAGGGGATAATGAAAAACTGTTTTTT
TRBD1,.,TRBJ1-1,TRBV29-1,CSVSRNRGPSEAFF,TGCAGCGTGTCCCGAAACAGGGGGCCATCTGAAGCTTTCTTT
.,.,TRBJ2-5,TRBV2,CASSEALGVQETQYF,TGTGCCAGCAGTGAAGCGCTTGGAGTACAAGAGACCCAGTACTTC
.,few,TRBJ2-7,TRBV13,CASSLGPGGYEQYF,TGTGCCAGCAGCTTAGGTCCAGGAGGCTACGAGCAGTACTTC
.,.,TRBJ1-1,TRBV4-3,CASSQQQGVMAFF,TGCGCCAGCAGCCAACAACAAGGGGTTATGGCTTTCTTT
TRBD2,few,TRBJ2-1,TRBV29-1,CSVAGGSSYNEQFF,TGCAGCGTTGCGGGGGGGAGCTCCTACAATGAGCAGTTCTTC
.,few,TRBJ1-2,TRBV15,CATSRDRPSDGYTF,TGTGCCACCAGCCGAGATCGCCCGTCCGATGGCTACACCTTC
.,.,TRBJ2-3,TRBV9,CASTTGSRTDTQYF,TGTGCCAGCACCACCGGGTCTCGCACAGATACGCAGTATTTT
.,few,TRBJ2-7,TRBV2,CASTTMPGRDYEQYF,TGTGCCAGCACTACCATGCCAGGGAGAGACTACGAGCAGTACTTC
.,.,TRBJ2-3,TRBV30,CAWSVDRDTQYF,TGTGCCTGGAGTGTAGATCGGGATACGCAGTATTTT
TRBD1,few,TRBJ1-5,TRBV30,CAWSGGQGQSAQHF,TGTGCCTGGAGTGGGGGACAGGGGCAATCAGCCCAGCATTTT
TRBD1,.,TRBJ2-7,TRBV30,CAWSRGTGGYEQYF,TGTGCCTGGAGTAGAGGGACAGGGGGTTACGAGCAGTACTTC
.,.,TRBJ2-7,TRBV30,CAWSIGGAYEQYF,TGTGCCTGGAGTATAGGTGGAGCCTACGAGCAGTACTTC
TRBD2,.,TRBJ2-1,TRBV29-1,CSVEFSGGAANEQFF,TGCAGCGTTGAGTTTAGCGGGGGGGCCGCCAATGAGCAGTTCTTC
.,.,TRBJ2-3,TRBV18,CASSPSVQGTDTQYF,TGTGCCAGCTCACCCTCGGTACAGGGCACAGATACGCAGTATTTT
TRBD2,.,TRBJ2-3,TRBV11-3,CASSLSGRDGDTQYF,TGTGCCAGCAGCCTAAGCGGGAGGGATGGAGATACGCAGTATTTT